The 13 T cell receptor beta chains given below trace back to one sample, sequenced in a study of blood T cell repertoires in COVID-19. TCRdb's copy holds only in-frame clones and misses some; the assay was immunoSEQ multiplex PCR. The sample yields approximately 71,000 clones, about 88% seen once. Sequencing was performed on peripheral blood. These receptors originate from a human donor in a cohort sampled during active COVID-19.

The chain couples TRBV28 to TRBJ1-5; 12 bases align to TRBD1. The CDR3 consists of 16 residues. Trimming removed 6 bases from V and 5 bases from J; junction bases left unmatched: 8. Germline-derived CDR1 and CDR2 are MDHEN and SYDVKM. CDR3 amino acids: CASREPGTGGDQPQHF. The CDR3 DNA sequence: TGTGCCAGCAGGGAACCCGGGACAGGGGGCGATCAGCCCCAGCATTTT.

This chain connects TRBV7-2 to TRBJ1-2; D perhaps matches TRBD1 (6 bases). The CDR3 runs 16 residues. V was clipped by 5 bases and J by 4 bases, with 20 bases between them. Germline V gene data show CDR1 as SGHTA and CDR2 as FQGNSA. CDR3 in DNA: TGTGCCAGCAGCGCGGACAGAGGGGGTTGGATCTATGGCTACACCTTC. It specifies CASSADRGGWIYGYTF. The complete variable domain, with remaining parts taken from reference TRBV7-2 and TRBJ1-2, reads GAGVSQSPSNKVTEKGKDVELRCDPISGHTALYWYRQSLGQGLEFLIYFQGNSAPDKSGLPSDRFSAERTGGSVSTLTIQRTQQEDSAVYLCASSADRGGWIYGYTFGSGTRLTVV.

This clone came up a few times. The chain recombines TRBV11-2 with TRBJ2-7; the D gene is possibly TRBD2 (6 bases). This CDR3 is 13 amino acids long. Trimming took 5 bases from V and 3 from J, leaving 11 bases between them. Per germline, CDR1 SGHAT and CDR2 FQNNGV. CDR3 nucleotides: TGTGCCAGCAGCCTGAGGAGGGACTACGAGCAGTACTTC. This encodes CASSLRRDYEQYF.

V is TRBV19 and J is TRBJ2-1, with 8 bases matching TRBD2. V trimming: 5 bases; J trimming: 5 bases; junction bases outside the gene matches: 8. The CDR3 consists of 15 residues. Germline V gene data show CDR1 as LNHDA and CDR2 as SQIVND (reference sequence). The CDR3 spells CASSGLAGTDNEQFF. CDR3 in DNA: TGTGCCAGTAGTGGGTTAGCGGGGACCGACAATGAGCAGTTCTTC.

The chain is built from TRBV5-4 and TRBJ2-7; 7 bases are shared with TRBD1. The V and J ends lost 4 bases and 2 bases, in that order; junction bases with no gene match: 9. CDR1 is SGHNT and CDR2 is YYREEE in the germline V gene (reference sequence). CDR3 length: 15 amino acids. The CDR3 here is CASSPGGDHPYEQYF. The CDR3 DNA is TGTGCCAGCAGCCCAGGGGGTGATCATCCCTACGAGCAGTACTTC. Supplemented by reference TRBV5-4 and TRBJ2-7, the full variable domain reads ETGVTQSPTHLIKTRGQQVTLRCSSQSGHNTVSWYQQALGQGPQFIFQYYREEENGRGNFPPRFSGLQFPNYSSELNVNALELDDSALYLCASSPGGDHPYEQYFGPGTRLTVT.

The chain joins TRBV12-3 or TRBV12-4 to TRBJ2-3; 7 positions match TRBD1. V lost 6 bases to trimming and J lost 5 bases; unmatched junction nucleotides: 5. The CDR3 spans 13 residues. CDR3 region: CASSQGVGDTQYF. CDR3 sequence (DNA): TGTGCCAGCAGCCAGGGGGTAGGAGATACGCAGTATTTT.

This clone was seen once. This chain joins TRBV3-1 (or the pseudogene TRBV3-2) and TRBJ2-7; 13 nucleotides match TRBD2. Germline loops: CDR1 LGHDT, CDR2 YNNKEL (reference sequence). The CDR3 is made up of 15 amino acids. The J segment lost 5 bases and the V segment lost 4 bases, leaving 5 bases of the junction unmatched. Written as DNA, the CDR3 is TGTGCCAGCAGCCTGCCTACTAGCGGGGGGGACGAGCAGTACTTC. This translates into CASSLPTSGGDEQYF.

The chain joins TRBV19 to TRBJ2-1, with 10 bases identical to TRBD2. This CDR3 is built from 17 residues. The J segment lost 8 bases and the V segment lost 1 base, leaving 11 bases of the junction unmatched. In germline, CDR1 is LNHDA, CDR2 SQIVND (reference sequence). Written as DNA, the CDR3 is TGTGCCAGTAGTATAGGGGGATCTAGCGGGAGTTTAGATGAGCAGTTCTTC. The encoded protein is CASSIGGSSGSLDEQFF.

The chain combines TRBV6-6 with TRBJ2-6; 7 bases are a match to TRBD1. Germline CDR1 MNHNY, CDR2 SVGAGI (reference sequence). CDR3 length equals 15 residues. Germline trimming cut 5 bases from V and 2 bases from J; bases unmatched to any gene: 3. CDR3 amino acids: CASSDREPGANVLTF. CDR3 coding DNA: TGTGCCAGCAGTGACAGGGAGCCTGGGGCCAACGTCCTGACTTTC.

The chain joins TRBV18 to TRBJ2-5; 9 bases agree with TRBD1. Per the germline V gene, CDR1 is KGHSH and CDR2 is LQKENI. The CDR3 spans 15 residues. The junction had 6 bases not matched to a gene; V was cut back by 2 bases and J by 5 bases. DNA of the CDR3: TGTGCCAGCTCACCAGGGACAGGGTTAGACGAGACCCAGTACTTC. This translates into CASSPGTGLDETQYF.

This chain joins TRBV30 and TRBJ2-7; possible D gene TRBD1, 5 bases. Germline CDR1 is GTSNPN and CDR2 is SVGIG (reference sequence). V lost 4 bases to trimming and J lost 6 bases, with 16 bases between them. This CDR3 has 13 residues. The CDR3 coding sequence is TGTGCCTGGAACGTCTGGGGCCAGAGCGAGCAGTACTTC. The encoded protein is CAWNVWGQSEQYF.

The chain couples TRBV4-2 to TRBJ2-1, with TRBD1 as a possible D gene (6 bases). The V end was cut by 3 bases, the J end by 2 bases, with 8 bases between. The CDR3 extends over 14 amino acids. CDR1 and CDR2 from the germline V gene are LGHNA and YNFKEQ. The chain's CDR3 is CASSHTGPYNEQFF. CDR3 coding DNA: TGTGCCAGCAGCCATACAGGGCCCTACAATGAGCAGTTCTTC.

The CDR3 DNA follows: TGTGCCAGTCGACAGGCTAGCACAGATACGCAGTATTTT. Translating it yields CASRQASTDTQYF. The rearrangement uses TRBV2 and TRBJ2-3; weak D call: TRBD1 (6 bases). V lost 9 bases to trimming and J lost 0 bases, with 10 bases between them. The CDR3 contains 13 residues. Germline V lookup: CDR1 SNHLY, CDR2 FYNNEI. The full variable domain, rest sourced from reference TRBV2 and TRBJ2-3, is EPEVTQTPSHQVTQMGQEVILRCVPISNHLYFYWYRQILGQKVEFLVSFYNNEISEKSEIFDDQFSVERPDGSNFTLKIRSTKLEDSAMYFCASRQASTDTQYFGPGTRLTVL.